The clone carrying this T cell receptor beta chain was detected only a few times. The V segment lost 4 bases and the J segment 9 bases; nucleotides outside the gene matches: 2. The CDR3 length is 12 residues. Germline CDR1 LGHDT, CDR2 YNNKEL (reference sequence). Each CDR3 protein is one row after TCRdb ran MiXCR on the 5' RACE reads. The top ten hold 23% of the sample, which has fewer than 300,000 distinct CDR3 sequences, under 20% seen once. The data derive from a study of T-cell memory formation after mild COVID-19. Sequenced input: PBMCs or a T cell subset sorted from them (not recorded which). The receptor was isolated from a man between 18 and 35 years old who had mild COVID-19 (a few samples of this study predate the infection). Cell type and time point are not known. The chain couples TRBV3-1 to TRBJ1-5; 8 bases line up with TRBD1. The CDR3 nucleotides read TGTGCCAGCAGCCCTGGACAGGGGCCCCAGCATTTT. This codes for CASSPGQGPQHF.